These T cell receptor beta chains were read from a single sample in a study of Ad26.COV2.S vaccination and SARS-CoV-2 variants. The repertoire was sequenced with immunoSEQ multiplex PCR; TCRdb's copy has only in-frame clones and lacks some. The sample gives hundreds of thousands of clones, approximately 88% of which show up once; approximately 1.5% is in the top ten. The starting material was peripheral blood, obtained in a trial of Ad26.COV2.S vaccine versus placebo. The receptors originated from a person between 18 and 65 years old who received the Ad26.COV2.S COVID-19 vaccine or a placebo. The CDR3 runs from the conserved cysteine through the conserved F or W. Each record gives: CDR3 protein, J gene, V gene, D gene. A D gene is named only where the DNA matches it firmly.

CDR3 protein: CASSPGTNTEAFF; J gene: TRBJ1-1; V gene: TRBV11-3; D gene: .
CDR3 protein: CASSWAGGNEKLFF; J gene: TRBJ1-4; V gene: TRBV5-5; D gene: TRBD1
CDR3 protein: CASSMMEGREAFF; J gene: TRBJ1-1; V gene: TRBV19; D gene: .
CDR3 protein: CASSPQGGANYQPQHF; J gene: TRBJ1-5; V gene: TRBV3-1/TRBV3-2; D gene: .
CDR3 protein: CASSVSPSGGKETQYF; J gene: TRBJ2-5; V gene: TRBV9; D gene: TRBD2
CDR3 protein: CASSLEGQGYEKLFF; J gene: TRBJ1-4; V gene: TRBV5-1; D gene: TRBD1
CDR3 protein: CAWNVEGLRTEAFF; J gene: TRBJ1-1; V gene: TRBV30; D gene: .
CDR3 protein: CSARAGYGYTF; J gene: TRBJ1-2; V gene: TRBV20-1; D gene: .
CDR3 protein: CATSDYSASYNEQFF; J gene: TRBJ2-1; V gene: TRBV24-1; D gene: .
CDR3 protein: CASSPIYLQGAETQYF; J gene: TRBJ2-5; V gene: TRBV7-2; D gene: .
CDR3 protein: CASSVGGPFYEQYF; J gene: TRBJ2-7; V gene: TRBV11-2; D gene: .
CDR3 protein: CASRGGGELFF; J gene: TRBJ2-2; V gene: TRBV2; D gene: .
CDR3 protein: CASSLAVTGGREQFF; J gene: TRBJ2-1; V gene: TRBV5-8; D gene: TRBD1
CDR3 protein: CASSGGRTFSGANVLTF; J gene: TRBJ2-6; V gene: TRBV25-1; D gene: .
CDR3 protein: CAIRGTGFFEQYF; J gene: TRBJ2-7; V gene: TRBV10-3; D gene: TRBD1
CDR3 protein: CASSSRINSPLHF; J gene: TRBJ1-6; V gene: TRBV19; D gene: .
CDR3 protein: CASSYSGLAGVLGNEQFF; J gene: TRBJ2-1; V gene: TRBV6-2/TRBV6-3; D gene: TRBD2
CDR3 protein: CAWSGGWTVTGNTIYF; J gene: TRBJ1-3; V gene: TRBV30; D gene: .
CDR3 protein: CASSSVTAVNSGNTIYF; J gene: TRBJ1-3; V gene: TRBV18; D gene: .
CDR3 protein: CATDTDTQYF; J gene: TRBJ2-3; V gene: TRBV6-5; D gene: .
CDR3 protein: CASTPPGPGTQYF; J gene: TRBJ2-5; V gene: TRBV6-5; D gene: .
CDR3 protein: CASSIAKGRLYF; J gene: TRBJ2-7; V gene: TRBV19; D gene: .
CDR3 protein: CSVVGAVDTEAFF; J gene: TRBJ1-1; V gene: TRBV29-1; D gene: .
CDR3 protein: CASSAMLGGGISNQPQHF; J gene: TRBJ1-5; V gene: TRBV6-1; D gene: TRBD1
CDR3 protein: CASSESGDYNIQYF; J gene: TRBJ2-4; V gene: TRBV10-1; D gene: .
CDR3 protein: CASSPGPITDTQYF; J gene: TRBJ2-3; V gene: TRBV5-5; D gene: .
CDR3 protein: CATSRGLAGGLYEQYF; J gene: TRBJ2-7; V gene: TRBV15; D gene: TRBD2
CDR3 protein: CSVLFQREKETQYF; J gene: TRBJ2-5; V gene: TRBV29-1; D gene: TRBD2
CDR3 protein: CASRTKSGRNNEQFF; J gene: TRBJ2-1; V gene: TRBV2; D gene: .
CDR3 protein: CASSVGSLNYGYTF; J gene: TRBJ1-2; V gene: TRBV9; D gene: .
CDR3 protein: CASSATGGPTGELFF; J gene: TRBJ2-2; V gene: TRBV9; D gene: TRBD1
CDR3 protein: CAWSVGQDLGKLFF; J gene: TRBJ1-4; V gene: TRBV30; D gene: TRBD1
CDR3 protein: CASSLGTIPYEQYF; J gene: TRBJ2-7; V gene: TRBV5-1; D gene: .
CDR3 protein: CASSLGHRFNEQFF; J gene: TRBJ2-1; V gene: TRBV5-6; D gene: .
CDR3 protein: CASSEEWDQPQHF; J gene: TRBJ1-5; V gene: TRBV10-1; D gene: .
CDR3 protein: CASSRQRNTEAFF; J gene: TRBJ1-1; V gene: TRBV6-5; D gene: .
CDR3 protein: CASSLDWRGSSYEQYF; J gene: TRBJ2-7; V gene: TRBV11-2; D gene: TRBD2
CDR3 protein: CASSEDRGTTSGRSEQYF; J gene: TRBJ2-7; V gene: TRBV2; D gene: .
CDR3 protein: CASSPGGDLSYEQYF; J gene: TRBJ2-7; V gene: TRBV18; D gene: .
CDR3 protein: CASSQGGGNNQPQHF; J gene: TRBJ1-5; V gene: TRBV3-1/TRBV3-2; D gene: .
CDR3 protein: CASRATSGRSYNEQFF; J gene: TRBJ2-1; V gene: TRBV11-2; D gene: TRBD2
CDR3 protein: CASSQDSGRSYEQYF; J gene: TRBJ2-7; V gene: TRBV4-3; D gene: .
CDR3 protein: CAWTDRGGEPSNQPQHF; J gene: TRBJ1-5; V gene: TRBV30; D gene: .
CDR3 protein: CASSFGTGRHEQYF; J gene: TRBJ2-7; V gene: TRBV6-5; D gene: TRBD1
CDR3 protein: CASSLVQGVYGYTF; J gene: TRBJ1-2; V gene: TRBV7-8; D gene: .
CDR3 protein: CASSSRLAGGPRETQYF; J gene: TRBJ2-5; V gene: TRBV7-8; D gene: TRBD2
CDR3 protein: CASSPAFGGPNYGYTF; J gene: TRBJ1-2; V gene: TRBV11-2; D gene: .
CDR3 protein: CASSLAPTEAFF; J gene: TRBJ1-1; V gene: TRBV5-8; D gene: .
CDR3 protein: CAWSVYVLGQRYGYTF; J gene: TRBJ1-2; V gene: TRBV30; D gene: .
CDR3 protein: CASSIGGVGNQPQHF; J gene: TRBJ1-5; V gene: TRBV19; D gene: .
CDR3 protein: CASSELPIQMTQYF; J gene: TRBJ2-5; V gene: TRBV6-1; D gene: .
CDR3 protein: CASSATTGTVNTEAFF; J gene: TRBJ1-1; V gene: TRBV7-9; D gene: .
CDR3 protein: CASSAWGGNNQPQHF; J gene: TRBJ1-5; V gene: TRBV21-1; D gene: .